This T cell receptor beta chain was profiled in a study of OX40 agonist ivuxolimab in advanced cancers. In the study overall: Previous treatment with anti-PD-1, anti-PD-L1 or anti-CTLA-4 therapy was allowed; 40% had received some. One patient with hepatocellular carcinoma and two with cutaneous melanoma, three in all, had partial responses. Study outcomes and limitations: It was also the case that some nonresponders had low normalized T-cell clonal expansion. At 0.1 to 3.0 mg/kg and by week 6, clonal expansion occurred in CD4+ and CD8+ blood T cells.

The table came from immunoSEQ multiplex PCR; TCRdb's copy has only in-frame clones and leaves some out. Here the sample spans 90,000 to 100,000 clones, about 96% being singletons. Per germline, CDR1 MGHRA and CDR2 YSYEKL. This CDR3 spans 16 amino acids. V was pared by 1 base and J by 4 bases, with 5 bases of the junction left unmatched. In the case of this clone: No antigen is known for it.

The sequences come from CD4+ or CD8+ T cells sorted from blood, collected in a trial of the OX40 agonist ivuxolimab. The chain recombines TRBV4-1 with TRBJ1-2, with TRBD1 identical over 11 bases. The source of this sequence is an adult with an advanced solid tumor such as melanoma, head and neck, liver or kidney cancer. The CDR3 sequence: CASSQGTGTGGYGYTF. CDR3 nucleotides: TGCGCCAGCAGCCAAGGCACCGGGACAGGGGGCTATGGCTACACCTTC.